The source of this T cell receptor (beta chain) is a study of T-cell reconstitution after alpha-beta-depleted transplantation in children (dated by TCRdb to the mid-2010s). For the study in its entirety: Using TCR repertoire profiling, the study quantitatively followed how T-cell immune reconstitution unfolded in children after TCRalphabeta/CD19-depleted allogeneic hematopoietic cell transplantation.

This clonotype was detected once. The antigen this receptor binds is unknown. Per-base quality was not reported, and no clone a single base away is much larger than it. Library preparation employed PCR. These reads were obtained on an Illumina HiSeq 2500. To normalize quantification of the TCRbeta repertoire, the TCR libraries were built with molecular barcoding that relied on unique molecular identifiers. TCRdb trimmed public reads at Q25 via fastp, called clones via MiXCR and kept in-frame beta chains. Entries are consolidated by CDR3 protein sequence, retaining the most common genes and DNA. Present in this sample are about 500,000 distinct CDR3 sequences, about 30% of which were seen just once. The top ten hold 2% to 2.5% of the sample. The CDR3, from cysteine to phenylalanine, totals 14 residues. CDR3 DNA only is kept here, 42 bases in frame from base 1. Based on the germline V gene, the CDR1 and CDR2 sequences are KGHSH and LQKENI. The junction shows trimming of 1 base on V and 2 bases on J, plus 7 bases between the germline ends.

The receptor comes from a human donor who donated a stem cell graft to a child with aplastic anemia. The specimen comprised PBMCs from the stem cell graft donor, sampled from the stem cell graft. The rearranged segments are TRBV18 and TRBJ2-3; the D gene remains uncertain. The DNA reads as follows: TGTGCCAGCTCACCACAGCGACACACAGATACGCAGTATTTT. It is translated as CASSPQRHTDTQYF.